Reported below is one TCR beta chain. This sample was included in a study of blood T cell repertoires in COVID-19. Profiling relied on immunoSEQ multiplex PCR, and the TCRdb table lists in-frame clones only, not all of them. The sample shows about 280,000 clones, over 75% of them seen only once. Trimming took 6 bases from V and 3 from J; bases not matched to a gene: 4. The CDR3 spans 13 residues. Per germline, CDR1 LGHDT and CDR2 YNNKEL (reference sequence). This receptor was taken from a man aged 50 or older with active or convalescent COVID-19. This chain connects TRBV3-1 (or the pseudogene TRBV3-2) to TRBJ1-1, with TRBD1 matching 7 bases. Sequencing used peripheral blood. CDR3 residues: CASSDTGDTEAFF. The CDR3 nucleotides are TGTGCCAGCAGTGACACAGGGGACACTGAAGCTTTCTTT.